Listed here are 3 T cell receptor beta chains from one sample, sequenced in a study of blood T cell repertoires in COVID-19. Data came from immunoSEQ multiplex PCR; TCRdb stores just in-frame clones and leaves some out. The sample includes 20,000 or so clones, around 81% seen only once; the top ten take approximately 13%. Sequences were obtained from peripheral blood. These receptors came from a man aged 40-49 years with active or convalescent COVID-19.

The V and J genes are TRBV9 and TRBJ2-3; TRBD2 might be the D (5 bases). Germline CDR1 and CDR2: SGDLS and YYNGEE. The germline V and J ends were trimmed by 4 bases and 6 bases, with 21 bases remaining between them. CDR3 size: 16 residues. CDR3 protein: CASSPEARVDQDTQYF. CDR3 sequence (DNA): TGTGCCAGCAGCCCCGAGGCGAGGGTCGACCAGGATACGCAGTATTTT.

The chain uses TRBV27 and TRBJ1-2; D is possibly TRBD1 (5 bases). The CDR3 spans 18 residues. V was shortened by 0 bases and J by 0 bases, with 17 bases between the two germline ends. CDR1 and CDR2 from the germline V gene are MNHEY and SMNVEV (reference sequence). CDR3 sequence reads: CASSLSGGVAISNYGYTF. The DNA of the CDR3 is TGTGCCAGCAGTTTATCGGGGGGGGTGGCAATTTCTAACTATGGCTACACCTTC.

This chain joins TRBV7-2 and TRBJ2-1, with a tentative D call TRBD2 (7 bases). The germline V gene has CDR1 SGHTA and CDR2 FQGNSA. V lost 5 bases to trimming and J lost 9 bases, with 14 bases between them. This CDR3 spans 13 amino acids. For the CDR3, the DNA is TGTGCCAGCAGCGGGGGGGCGTTGGGTGAGCAGTTCTTC. It yields the protein CASSGGALGEQFF.